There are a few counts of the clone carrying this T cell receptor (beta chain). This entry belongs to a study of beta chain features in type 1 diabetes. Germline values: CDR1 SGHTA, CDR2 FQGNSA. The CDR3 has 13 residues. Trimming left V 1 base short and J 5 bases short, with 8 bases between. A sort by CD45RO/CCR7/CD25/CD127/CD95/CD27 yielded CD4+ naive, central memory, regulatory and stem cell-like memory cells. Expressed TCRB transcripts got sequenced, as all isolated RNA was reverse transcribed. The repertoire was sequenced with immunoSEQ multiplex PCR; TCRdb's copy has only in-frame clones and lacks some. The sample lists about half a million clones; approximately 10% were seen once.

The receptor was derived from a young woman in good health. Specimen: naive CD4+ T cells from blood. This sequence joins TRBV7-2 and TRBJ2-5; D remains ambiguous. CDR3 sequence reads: CASSLGHSETQYF. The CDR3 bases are TGTGCCAGCAGCTTAGGGCACAGCGAGACCCAGTACTTC.